These 3 T cell receptor beta chains were sequenced from one sample in a study of blood T cell repertoires in COVID-19. Assay: immunoSEQ multiplex PCR; the TCRdb copy retains only in-frame clones and omits some. Of 150,000 to 200,000 clones in the sample, approximately 90% were seen once. The sample taken for sequencing was peripheral blood. The receptors here all came from a human donor in a cohort sampled during active COVID-19.

V and J are TRBV28 and TRBJ2-3, with 7 bases lining up with TRBD2. The germline gives CDR1 MDHEN, CDR2 SYDVKM. V lost 2 bases, J lost 1 base, and 3 bases stayed unmatched. The CDR3 loop spans 15 amino acids. The CDR3 is CASSLLAEGTDTQYF. The CDR3 nucleotides read TGTGCCAGCAGTTTACTAGCGGAAGGCACAGATACGCAGTATTTT.

This clone was counted once. This chain links TRBV25-1 with TRBJ2-5, with D tentatively TRBD1 (5 bases). The ends were cut back, 1 base at V and 3 bases at J, with 12 bases in the middle. Germline CDR1 and CDR2: MGHDK and SYGVNS. This CDR3 has 15 residues. The CDR3 loop is CASSELSAGKETQYF. In DNA form, the CDR3 reads TGTGCCAGCAGTGAATTATCTGCAGGGAAAGAGACCCAGTACTTC.

This sequence joins TRBV18 and TRBJ2-7, with 7 bases fitting TRBD1. Germline V CDR1 and CDR2: KGHSH, LQKENI. This CDR3 comprises 13 residues. After removal of 3 bases from V and 3 bases from J, the junction contained 2 bases not matched to a gene. CDR3 in DNA: TGTGCCAGCTCACCCGCAGGGGGCTACGAGCAGTACTTC. Its protein product is CASSPAGGYEQYF. Supplemented by reference TRBV18 and TRBJ2-7, the full variable domain reads NAGVMQNPRHLVRRRGQEARLRCSPMKGHSHVYWYRQLPEEGLKFMVYLQKENIIDESGMPKERFSAEFPKEGPSILRIQQVVRGDSAAYFCASSPAGGYEQYFGPGTRLTVT.